The clone carrying this T cell receptor (beta chain) has a handful of counts. Its target is not known. In the ViraFEST assay, antigen-specific CD4+ clonotypes were identified by expansion after peptide-pool stimulation. Isolation of CD4+ T cells took place after less than twelve days of culture. Nobody among the vaccine recipients had prior SARS-CoV-2 infection (nucleocapsid antibodies were negative). Cultures got half-medium changes with IL-2 on days 3 and 7. The record originates from a study of vaccination effects on CD4 cells after COVID-19. The method was immunoSEQ multiplex PCR; TCRdb's version includes in-frame clones alone and lacks a portion of them. The top ten hold about a quarter of the sample, which has tens of thousands of clones, 70% seen once. Trimming pared 0 bases from V and 6 bases from J, leaving 12 bases between. CDR1 is KGHSH and CDR2 is LQKENI in the germline V gene. CDR3 length: 15 residues.

This receptor was taken from a human donor who received a COVID-19 vaccine. This material consisted of CD4+ T cells from PBMCs cultured with HCoV-OC43 spike peptides, taken before COVID-19 vaccination. Subset specified: HCoV-OC43 spike overlapping peptide pool stimulation. This chain joins TRBV18 and TRBJ1-5, with D possibly matching TRBD1 (5 bases). In nucleotides, the CDR3 is TGTGCCAGCTCACCACCGGTAGGGGTGGGTCAGCCCCAGCATTTT. As protein: CASSPPVGVGQPQHF.